Below are 22 T cell receptor beta chains sequenced from a single sample in a study of blood T cell repertoires in COVID-19. Libraries were prepared by immunoSEQ multiplex PCR; TCRdb keeps only in-frame clonotypes and omits some of them. The sample has under 300,000 clones, 83% seen once. The sequenced material came from peripheral blood. The receptors shown here come from a human donor in a cohort sampled during active COVID-19.

This clone occurred a few times. This chain links TRBV27 with TRBJ1-6; the D is unclear. CDR3 length equals 13 residues. Per germline, CDR1 MNHEY and CDR2 SMNVEV (reference sequence). Trimming cost V 8 bases and J 10 bases, with 15 bases left between them. CDR3 nucleotide sequence: TGTGCCAGCGGCGGTAGGAGGGAATCACCCCTCCACTTT. It codes for CASGGRRESPLHF.

The J gene is TRBJ2-3, the V gene TRBV11-3; the D gene is possibly TRBD2 (5 bases). Germline V gene sequence: CDR1 SGHNT, CDR2 YENEEA. The CDR3 covers 15 residues. V dropped 5 bases and J dropped 6 bases, with 18 bases sitting between them. CDR3 coding DNA: TGTGCCAGCAGCCCCCCGGGCGCAACTAGGGATACGCAGTATTTT. Translated: CASSPPGATRDTQYF.

V gene TRBV10-1 combines with J gene TRBJ2-2; the D gene is possibly TRBD1 (6 bases). With 2 bases removed from V and 2 bases from J, the gap between germline ends came to 9 bases. The CDR3 totals 15 residues. Germline V CDR1 and CDR2: WNHNN, SYGVQD (reference sequence). This CDR3 reads CASSEQDRNTGELFF. CDR3 DNA sequence: TGCGCCAGCAGTGAGCAGGACAGAAACACCGGGGAGCTGTTTTTT.

The rearrangement uses TRBV4-1 and TRBJ1-3; 8 bases match TRBD1. In germline, CDR1 is MGHRA, CDR2 YSYEKL. Germline trimming cut 4 bases from V and 1 base from J; bases unmatched to any gene: 6. The CDR3 spans 16 residues. CDR3 sequence (DNA): TGCGCCAGCAGCCGGACGGACAGGGATTCTGGAAACACCATATATTTT. As protein: CASSRTDRDSGNTIYF.

This chain links TRBV3-1 (or the pseudogene TRBV3-2) with TRBJ1-3; 7 bases fit TRBD1. Germline trimming cut 3 bases from V and 0 bases from J; bases unmatched to any gene: 2. The V gene's germline CDR1 is LGHDT and CDR2 YNNKEL (reference sequence). The CDR3 runs 15 residues. This CDR3 reads CASSQTGSSGNTIYF. DNA for the CDR3: TGTGCCAGCAGCCAGACAGGGTCCTCTGGAAACACCATATATTTT.

This chain links TRBV11-2 with TRBJ1-2, with 8 bases lining up with TRBD1. Unmatched junction bases numbered 14, after V lost 1 base and J lost 7 bases. Per germline, CDR1 SGHAT and CDR2 FQNNGV. The CDR3 spans 17 residues. CDR3 sequence (DNA): TGTGCCAGCAGCTTAGGTCGTGGACAGGGAGGATTTGGTGGCTACACCTTC. This gives the protein CASSLGRGQGGFGGYTF.

The rearrangement uses TRBV4-1 and TRBJ2-3; TRBD1 matches at 7 bases. The J segment lost 2 bases and the V segment lost 7 bases, leaving 12 bases of the junction unmatched. The CDR3 spans 16 residues. Germline loops: CDR1 MGHRA, CDR2 YSYEKL. CDR3 region: CASTRQGSGDTDTQYF. CDR3 nucleotides: TGCGCCAGCACCCGACAGGGATCGGGTGACACAGATACGCAGTATTTT.

This clone showed up just a few times. The V call is TRBV7-9, the J call TRBJ1-1; D remains ambiguous. Germline loops: CDR1 SEHNR, CDR2 FQNEAQ (reference sequence). The CDR3 loop spans 13 amino acids. V lost 5 bases, J lost 4 bases, and 11 bases lay in between. The CDR3, as DNA: TGTGCCAGCAGCAATAGACGGGGCACTGAAGCTTTCTTT. Its translation is CASSNRRGTEAFF.

This chain's CDR3 is CASSPGGPETQYF. The CDR3 DNA reads TGTGCCAGCAGTCCCGGGGGGCCAGAGACCCAGTACTTC. This rearrangement joins TRBV12-3 or TRBV12-4 to TRBJ2-5; TRBD2 might be the D (7 bases). The CDR3 has 13 amino acids. Trimming left V 5 bases short and J 4 bases short, with 11 bases between.

J is TRBJ2-5 and V is TRBV5-4, with TRBD1 identical over 7 bases. V shed 4 bases and J 2 bases; nucleotides not matched to a gene: 8. The CDR3 sequence is 15 residues long. CDR1 is SGHNT, CDR2 YYREEE, per germline (reference sequence). CDR3 amino acids: CASSPTQGLQETQYF. CDR3 nucleotides: TGTGCCAGCAGCCCGACACAGGGGCTTCAAGAGACCCAGTACTTC.

J is TRBJ1-4 and V is TRBV5-4; 8 bases match TRBD1. V dropped 4 bases and J dropped 8; count of bases not matched to a gene: 16. The CDR3 is made up of 17 amino acids. Germline CDR1 is SGHNT and CDR2 is YYREEE (reference sequence). The CDR3 DNA is TGTGCCAGCAGCGGCGGAATGGATACAGGGGGAAAAGAAAAACTGTTTTTT. This codes for CASSGGMDTGGKEKLFF. The complete variable domain, with remaining parts taken from reference TRBV5-4 and TRBJ1-4, reads ETGVTQSPTHLIKTRGQQVTLRCSSQSGHNTVSWYQQALGQGPQFIFQYYREEENGRGNFPPRFSGLQFPNYSSELNVNALELDDSALYLCASSGGMDTGGKEKLFFGSGTQLSVL.

This clone was seen only once. The gene calls are TRBV7-9 and TRBJ2-7; D unresolved. The CDR3 length is 13 residues. V was cut by 5 bases and J by 7 bases, with 15 bases left in between. The V gene's germline CDR1 is SEHNR and CDR2 FQNEAQ (reference sequence). DNA of the CDR3: TGTGCCAGCAGCCCATCCGGCGGCAGAGAGCAGTACTTC. It encodes CASSPSGGREQYF.

This chain joins TRBV4-1 and TRBJ2-1; D perhaps matches TRBD2 (5 bases). This CDR3 is built from 14 residues. CDR1 is MGHRA, CDR2 YSYEKL, per germline. The V end was cut by 4 bases, the J end by 7 bases, with 14 bases between. In DNA form, the CDR3 reads TGCGCCAGCAGCCTACCGGGATTTGGGAATGAGCAGTTCTTC. Protein sequence: CASSLPGFGNEQFF.

The chain carries TRBV7-2 and TRBJ2-2, with 10 bases identical to TRBD1. This CDR3 contains 15 residues. Germline lookup yields CDR1 SGHTA and CDR2 FQGNSA. With 1 base clipped from V and 7 bases from J, the junction kept 3 bases outside the gene matches. The CDR3 coding sequence is TGTGCCAGCAGCTTAGGAGGACAGGGGGTCGGGGAGCTGTTTTTT. Its protein is CASSLGGQGVGELFF.

The sample holds a few counts of this clone. This chain uses TRBV7-2 with TRBJ1-5; 11 bases fit TRBD1. Unmatched junction bases numbered 4, after V lost 3 bases and J lost 6 bases. This CDR3 has 15 amino acids. Germline assignment: CDR1 SGHTA and CDR2 FQGNSA. In nucleotides, the CDR3 is TGTGCCAGCAGCTTTGGACAGGGGGCTGGTCAGCCCCAGCATTTT. Translation: CASSFGQGAGQPQHF.

The chain recombines TRBV5-1 with TRBJ1-3; 7 positions agree with TRBD1. Trimming at V came to 3 bases and at J to 3 bases, leaving 9 bases not matched to a gene. Germline assignment: CDR1 SGHRS and CDR2 YFSETQ. The CDR3 totals 16 residues. The DNA for the CDR3 is TGCGCCAGCAGCTCGGGGACAGTAAGTTATGGAAACACCATATATTTT. Translation gives CASSSGTVSYGNTIYF.

The genes are TRBV10-1 and TRBJ1-5, with TRBD1 matching over 8 bases. CDR1 and CDR2 (germline): WNHNN, SYGVQD (reference sequence). J gave up 1 base and V 4 bases, and 9 bases lay outside the gene matches. This CDR3 has 17 amino acids. DNA for the CDR3: TGCGCCAGCAGTGGGACAGGGTGGGTTTGGAGCAATCAGCCCCAGCATTTT. Residues: CASSGTGWVWSNQPQHF.

The V and J genes are TRBV2 and TRBJ1-6; a weak D match, TRBD1 (6 bases). V was shortened by 7 bases and J by 8 bases, with 18 bases between the two germline ends. CDR1 and CDR2 from the germline V gene are SNHLY and FYNNEI. This CDR3 has 15 residues. The CDR3 DNA is TGTGCCAGCAACCTCTTACAGGGAGAGGATTCACCCCTCCACTTT. Amino acids: CASNLLQGEDSPLHF.

This chain connects TRBV7-9 to TRBJ1-2, with 8 bases identical to TRBD1. Trimming took 2 bases from V and 6 from J; bases not matched to a gene: 5. The CDR3 has 14 residues. CDR1 and CDR2 from the germline V gene are SEHNR and FQNEAQ (reference sequence). The CDR3 region is CASSLRDRGNGYTF. CDR3 nucleotide sequence: TGTGCCAGCAGCTTACGTGACAGGGGAAATGGCTACACCTTC.

The rearrangement uses TRBV4-2 and TRBJ2-5, with TRBD2 matching 12 bases. Trimming cost V 0 bases and J 5 bases; bases outside gene matches: 10. The CDR3 is 18 amino acids. Germline-derived CDR1 and CDR2 are LGHNA and YNFKEQ. CDR3 loop: CASSQDALAGGRGETQYF. The CDR3 coding sequence is TGTGCCAGCAGCCAAGACGCACTAGCGGGAGGTAGAGGGGAGACCCAGTACTTC.

This clone was recorded once. The chain links TRBV6-5 to TRBJ2-1, with D unresolved. Trimming shortened V by 5 bases and J by 0 bases, and 8 bases separated the two germline ends. The CDR3 consists of 14 residues. In germline, CDR1 is MNHEY, CDR2 SVGAGI. Written as DNA, the CDR3 is TGTGCCAGCAGTCCGCGCGGCTCCTACAATGAGCAGTTCTTC. It codes for CASSPRGSYNEQFF.

This chain joins TRBV7-9 and TRBJ2-7; weak D call: TRBD2 (5 bases). Trimming took 1 base from V and 0 from J, leaving 10 bases between them. Germline values: CDR1 SEHNR, CDR2 FQNEAQ (reference sequence). The CDR3 runs to 15 residues. CDR3: CASSLGETNSYEQYF. The DNA for the CDR3 is TGTGCCAGCAGCTTAGGGGAGACTAACTCCTACGAGCAGTACTTC.